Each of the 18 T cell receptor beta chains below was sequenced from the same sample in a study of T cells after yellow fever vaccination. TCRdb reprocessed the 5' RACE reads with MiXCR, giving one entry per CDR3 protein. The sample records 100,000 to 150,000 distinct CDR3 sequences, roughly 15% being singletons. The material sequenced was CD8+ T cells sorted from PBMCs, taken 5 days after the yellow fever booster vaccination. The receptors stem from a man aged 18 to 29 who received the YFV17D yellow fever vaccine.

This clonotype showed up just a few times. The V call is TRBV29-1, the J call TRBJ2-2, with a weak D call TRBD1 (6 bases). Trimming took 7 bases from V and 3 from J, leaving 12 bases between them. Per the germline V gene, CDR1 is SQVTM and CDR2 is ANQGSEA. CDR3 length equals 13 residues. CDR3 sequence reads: CSAGALDTGELFF. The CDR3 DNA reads TGCAGCGCAGGGGCATTGGACACCGGGGAGCTGTTTTTT.

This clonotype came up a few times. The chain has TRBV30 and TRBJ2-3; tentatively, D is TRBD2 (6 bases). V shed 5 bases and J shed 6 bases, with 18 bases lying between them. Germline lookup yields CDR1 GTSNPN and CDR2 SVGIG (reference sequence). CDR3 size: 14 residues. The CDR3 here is CAWGGTVRQDTQYF. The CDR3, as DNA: TGTGCCTGGGGGGGGACGGTACGGCAGGATACGCAGTATTTT.

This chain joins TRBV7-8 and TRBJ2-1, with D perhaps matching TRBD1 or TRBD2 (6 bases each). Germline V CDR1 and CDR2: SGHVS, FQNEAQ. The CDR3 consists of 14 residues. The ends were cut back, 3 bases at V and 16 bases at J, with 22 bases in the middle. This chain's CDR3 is CASSFLRRGDILFF. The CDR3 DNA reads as TGTGCCAGCAGCTTCTTACGGAGGGGGGATATCCTTTTCTTC.

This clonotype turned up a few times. The CDR3 DNA is TGCGCCAGCAGCCATGGTAATGAAAAACTGTTTTTT. This translates into CASSHGNEKLFF. J is TRBJ1-4 and V is TRBV4-1; no clear D gene. Germline CDR1 and CDR2: MGHRA and YSYEKL. The CDR3 runs 12 residues. The V end was cut by 3 bases, the J end by 4 bases, with 3 bases between.

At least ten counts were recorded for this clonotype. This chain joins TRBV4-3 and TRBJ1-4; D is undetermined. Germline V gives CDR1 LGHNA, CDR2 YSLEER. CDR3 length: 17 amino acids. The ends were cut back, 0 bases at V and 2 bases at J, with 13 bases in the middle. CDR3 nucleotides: TGCGCCAGCAGCCAAGATCCCCGGGATGCGACTAATGAAAAACTGTTTTTT. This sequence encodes CASSQDPRDATNEKLFF.

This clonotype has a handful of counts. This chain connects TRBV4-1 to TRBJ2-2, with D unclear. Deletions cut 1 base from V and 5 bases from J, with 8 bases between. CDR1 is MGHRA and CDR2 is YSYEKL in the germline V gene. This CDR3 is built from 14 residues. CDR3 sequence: CASSQARGTGELFF. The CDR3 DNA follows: TGCGCCAGCAGCCAAGCGCGAGGAACCGGGGAGCTGTTTTTT.

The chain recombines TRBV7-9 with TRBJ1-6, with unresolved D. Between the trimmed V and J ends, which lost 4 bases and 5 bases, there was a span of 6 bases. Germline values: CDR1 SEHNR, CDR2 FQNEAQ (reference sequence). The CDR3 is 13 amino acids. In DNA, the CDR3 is TGTGCCAGCAGCTCCAGGAATAATTCACCCCTCCACTTT. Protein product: CASSSRNNSPLHF.

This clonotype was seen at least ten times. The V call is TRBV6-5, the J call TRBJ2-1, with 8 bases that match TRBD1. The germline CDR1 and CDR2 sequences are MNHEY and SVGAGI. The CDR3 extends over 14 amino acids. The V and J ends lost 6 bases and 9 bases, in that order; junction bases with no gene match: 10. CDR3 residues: CASSRSVDRAEQFF. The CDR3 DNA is TGTGCCAGCAGCCGGTCGGTGGACAGGGCTGAGCAGTTCTTC.

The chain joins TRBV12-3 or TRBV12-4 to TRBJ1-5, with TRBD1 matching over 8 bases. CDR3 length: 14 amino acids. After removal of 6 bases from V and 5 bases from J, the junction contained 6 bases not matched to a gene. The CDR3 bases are TGTGCCAGCAGCTCGGACAGGGACGATCAGCCCCAGCATTTT. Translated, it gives CASSSDRDDQPQHF.

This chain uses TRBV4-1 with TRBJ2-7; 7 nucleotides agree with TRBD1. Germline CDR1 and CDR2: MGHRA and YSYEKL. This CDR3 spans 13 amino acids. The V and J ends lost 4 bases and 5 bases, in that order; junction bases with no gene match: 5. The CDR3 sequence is CASSLNRGHEQYV. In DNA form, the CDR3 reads TGCGCCAGCAGCCTAAACAGGGGCCACGAGCAGTACGTC.

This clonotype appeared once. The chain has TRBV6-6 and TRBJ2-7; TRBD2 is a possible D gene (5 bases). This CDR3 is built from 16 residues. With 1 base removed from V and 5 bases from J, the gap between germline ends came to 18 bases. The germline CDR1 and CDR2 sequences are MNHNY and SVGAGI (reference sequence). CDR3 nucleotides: TGTGCCAGCAGTTACTACGAGGGTTGGAACGCGGACGAGCAGTACTTC. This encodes CASSYYEGWNADEQYF.

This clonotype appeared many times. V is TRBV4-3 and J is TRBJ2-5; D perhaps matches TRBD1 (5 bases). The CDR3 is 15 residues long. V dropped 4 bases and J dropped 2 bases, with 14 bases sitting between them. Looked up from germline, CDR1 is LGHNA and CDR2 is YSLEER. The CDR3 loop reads CASSPQATVQETQYF. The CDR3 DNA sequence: TGCGCCAGCAGCCCGCAGGCGACAGTTCAAGAGACCCAGTACTTC.

CDR3 amino acids: CASSLYRGDTQYF. CDR3 nucleotide sequence: TGTGCCAGCAGTTTGTACCGGGGAGATACGCAGTATTTT. V and J are TRBV27 and TRBJ2-3, with a possible D match to TRBD2 (5 bases). CDR1 and CDR2 from the germline V gene are MNHEY and SMNVEV (reference sequence). The V gene lost 3 bases and the J gene lost 5 bases, with 9 bases spanning the gap. The CDR3 extends over 13 amino acids.

The CDR3 DNA reads as TGTGCCAGCAGTTACTCGACCGGGGGAGGTGGAGAGCAGTACTTC. Its translation: CASSYSTGGGGEQYF. The chain recombines TRBV6-5 with TRBJ2-7; tentative D call: TRBD2 (6 bases). Looked up from germline, CDR1 is MNHEY and CDR2 is SVGAGI. V lost 0 bases to trimming and J lost 7 bases, with 16 bases between them. CDR3 length: 15 residues.

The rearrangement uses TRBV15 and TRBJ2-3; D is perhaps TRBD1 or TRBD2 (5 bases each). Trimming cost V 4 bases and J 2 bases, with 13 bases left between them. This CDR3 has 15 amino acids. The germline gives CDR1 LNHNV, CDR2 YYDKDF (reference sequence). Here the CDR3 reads CATSKGKRLTDTQYF. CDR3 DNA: TGTGCCACCAGCAAGGGGAAGCGGCTCACAGATACGCAGTATTTT.

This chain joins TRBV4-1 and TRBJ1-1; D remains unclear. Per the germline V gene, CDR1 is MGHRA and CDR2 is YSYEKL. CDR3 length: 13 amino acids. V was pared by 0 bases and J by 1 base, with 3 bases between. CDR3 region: CASSQEANTEAFF. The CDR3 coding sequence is TGCGCCAGCAGCCAAGAGGCGAACACTGAAGCTTTCTTT.

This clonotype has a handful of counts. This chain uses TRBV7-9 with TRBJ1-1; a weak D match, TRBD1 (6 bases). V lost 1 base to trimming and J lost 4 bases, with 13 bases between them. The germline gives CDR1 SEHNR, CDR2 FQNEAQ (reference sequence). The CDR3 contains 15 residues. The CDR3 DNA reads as TGTGCCAGCAGCTTAGTAGGGGGGGGAGGCACTGAAGCTTTCTTT. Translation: CASSLVGGGGTEAFF.

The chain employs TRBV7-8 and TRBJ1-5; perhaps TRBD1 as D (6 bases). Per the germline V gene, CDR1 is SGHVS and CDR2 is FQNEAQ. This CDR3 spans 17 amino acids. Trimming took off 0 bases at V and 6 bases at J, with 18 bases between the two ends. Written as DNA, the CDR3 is TGTGCCAGCAGCTTAGCGGGATCAGGGGATTTCGGTCAGCCCCAGCATTTT. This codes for CASSLAGSGDFGQPQHF.